This TCR beta chain was found in a study of monozygotic twins with inflammatory bowel disease. Notes on the study in general: Concordance status among twins (concordant versus discordant) showed no link to repertoire similarity, possibly from limited power. Sharing of clonotypes with others was lower in IBD patients than in healthy twins, and this was especially so with disease activity. Resolution of different T cell subtypes was not achieved.

Worth noting for this clonotype: As yet, its antigen is unknown.

CDR3 length: 12 residues. Germline CDR1 SGHAT, CDR2 FQNNGV. The authors drew around 2.6 ml of blood from each donor. TCRdb re-called the 5' RACE reads; every CDR3 protein appears as one record, without DNA. The specimen's table records about 380,000 distinct CDR3 sequences. This chain connects TRBV11-2 to TRBJ2-3. The sequence came from a human donor with ulcerative colitis or Crohn's disease, or a healthy co-twin of an affected twin (not recorded which). The sequenced material came from blood. The CDR3: CASSLWADTQYF.